This T cell receptor beta chain came from a study of T cells in Graves' hyperthyroidism and ophthalmopathy (dated by TCRdb to about 2019). The study in broad terms: Peripheral blood samples were taken at initial diagnosis, before any treatment was given. To identify distinguishing TCR V-J signatures, a discovery cohort of some 100 patients was used, comprising 40 to 45 with Graves' ophthalmopathy and around 60 with stable Graves' hyperthyroidism. Prospective prediction of ophthalmopathy was tested in an independent validation cohort consisting of fewer than 20 hyperthyroidism patients and approximately 16 patients who later progressed to ophthalmopathy. The 95 to 100 discovery patients were divided at random into training and test sets in a 7:3 ratio. In addition, the study compared T-cell repertoires in thyroid tissue and in blood from over 5 Graves' hyperthyroidism patients. After sampling, hyperthyroidism patients received methimazole starting at 30 mg daily, and ophthalmopathy patients received high-dose intravenous methylprednisolone. TCR Vbeta CDR3 sequencing of fewer than 150 peripheral blood samples (more than 40 ophthalmopathy, 75 or so hyperthyroidism and roughly 17 progressor patients) is reported in the paper.

As for this clonotype: This clone's antigen is unknown. Base qualities are not provided; no much larger clone lies one nucleotide away.

The TCR beta CDR3 regions were amplified from RNA transcripts. The first round of RT-PCR for the TCR CDR3 was performed with the HTBI primer set and the Qiagen OneStep RT-PCR kit. Libraries were constructed in a second round of multiplex PCR, after which size selection and purification were carried out. Libraries were sequenced paired-end with 100 bp reads on an Illumina HiSeq2000. The paper's processing steps were these. Raw data were processed with SOAPnuke, discarding reads with adapters, uncalled bases, mean Phred below 15, or no exact constant-primer or identifier match. High-quality paired reads were merged with COPE v1.2.5, and unique nucleotide sequences were defined as clonotypes. MiTCR v1.1 was used to align clonotypes to the IMGT TRBV, TRBD and TRBJ reference segments. Analysis was restricted to V-J combinations with a frequency above 0.0001, which covered 99% to 99.2% of repertoires. The TCS score was defined as F50 (clonal expansion) divided by E x V (chaos), with BLOSUM62-based TCRdist calculated between CDR3 peptides within each V-J. Welch's t-statistics and random forest reduced 450 to 600 V-J features to about 12, which were used in a naive Bayes classifier (R e1071). TCRdb's own reprocessing of the public reads used fastp at Q25 and MiXCR and kept productive beta chains. Records with the same CDR3 protein are collapsed into one entry carrying the most frequent genes and DNA. These V and J calls are TCRdb output, not the study's own analysis. In all, the sample holds 350,000 or so distinct CDR3 sequences, and roughly a fifth of those were seen once. Under 55% of the sample goes to the ten largest clones.

Cut back by 0 bases and 7 bases, the V and J ends lie 13 bases apart. As encoded in the germline V gene, CDR1 is SGDLS while CDR2 is YYNGEE. From the cysteine up to the phenylalanine, the CDR3 has a length of 14 residues. The read is trimmed to its CDR3 DNA, 42 bases read in frame from base 1. Graves' hyperthyroidism was defined as stable when no progression to ophthalmopathy occurred over 18 months of follow-up. Hyperthyroidism patients were newly diagnosed, with disease duration under 2 months, and aged 18 to 65 years. Exclusion was applied to patients with uncontrolled infections, other autoimmune diseases, pregnancy or lactation. Clinical symptoms, serum thyroxine and TRAb, thyroid ultrasound, and orbital computed tomography formed the basis for the diagnoses. PBMCs were separated from roughly 9.3 ml of fresh peripheral blood using Ficoll-Paque density gradient centrifugation. Trizol reagent was used to extract total RNA, and RNA quality was then checked on an Agilent 2100 Bioanalyzer.

What the study reported, not specific to this receptor: In cross-validation, a model built on a 13 V-J signature told ophthalmopathy apart from stable hyperthyroidism with 87.88% sensitivity and around 83% specificity, and in testing the same model reached 80%/75%. Sample size was not statistically predetermined, and investigators were not blinded to group allocation. Most expanded thyroid clonotypes (frequency above 0.001) were also detected in blood, suggesting blood repertoires may reflect thyroid immune responses. In validation, progression to ophthalmopathy was predicted by the model with 65% to 71% sensitivity and around 75% specificity, a median of approximately 6.5 months before onset.

The V and J genes are TRBV9 and TRBJ1-2, with no D gene named confidently. This TCR was recovered from a woman aged 45-59 years with Graves' hyperthyroidism. The sequencing input was blood. The CDR3 region: CASSVAHTLGGYTF. The nucleotides are TGTGCCAGCAGCGTAGCACACACGTTGGGTGGCTACACCTTC. Extended through the reference TRBV9 and TRBJ1-2 proteins, this CDR3 yields the full variable domain: DSGVTQTPKHLITATGQRVTLRCSPRSGDLSVYWYQQSLDQGLQFLIQYYNGEERAKGNILERFSAQQFPDLHSELNLSSLELGDSALYFCASSVAHTLGGYTFGSGTRLTVV.